This note documents a single T cell receptor beta chain sequence. Its antigen is currently unknown. Profiling relied on immunoSEQ multiplex PCR, and the TCRdb table lists in-frame clones only, not all of them. The sample records 80,000 or so clones, 70% to 90% being singletons. The data were obtained in a study of T cell responses to AZD1222 COVID-19 vaccine. Germline CDR1 LNHDA, CDR2 SQIVND (reference sequence). Trimming pared 11 bases from V and 9 bases from J, leaving 29 bases between. CDR3 length equals 17 residues. Study-wide findings and caveats: AZD1222 recipients seropositive at baseline numbered only 5 or 6. Sampled repertoires all dated from after the peak T cell response. Donors were chiefly white British, with a greater number of females, and clonal diversity was perhaps underestimated. With two AZD1222 doses given, Spike-specific TCR breadth and depth both rose.

V usage is TRBV19 and J usage is TRBJ1-6; tentative D call: TRBD1 (6 bases). This clonotype originated in an adult in good health. Source: peripheral blood, taken on day 0 of AZD1222 vaccination. As DNA, the CDR3 is TGTGCCTCCCATAGCCCCCACGCGACAGGCTGGGGTTCACCCCTCCACTTT. Translating it yields CASHSPHATGWGSPLHF.